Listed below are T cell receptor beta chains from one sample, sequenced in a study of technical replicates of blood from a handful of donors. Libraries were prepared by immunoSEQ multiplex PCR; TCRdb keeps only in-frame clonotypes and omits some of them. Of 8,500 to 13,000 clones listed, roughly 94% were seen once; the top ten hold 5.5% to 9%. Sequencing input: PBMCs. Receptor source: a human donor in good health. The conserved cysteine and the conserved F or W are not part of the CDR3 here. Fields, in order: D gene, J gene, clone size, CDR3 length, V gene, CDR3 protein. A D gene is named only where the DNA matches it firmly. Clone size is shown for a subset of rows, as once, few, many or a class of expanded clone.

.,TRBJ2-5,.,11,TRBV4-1,ASSQDGEETQY
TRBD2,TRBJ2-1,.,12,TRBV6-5,ASSWTSGSNEQF
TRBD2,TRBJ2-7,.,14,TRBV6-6,ASSYGRQRGSYEQY
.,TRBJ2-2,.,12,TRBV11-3,ASSLDLTTGELF
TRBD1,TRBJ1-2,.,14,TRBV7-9,ASSLNPGQGDYGYT
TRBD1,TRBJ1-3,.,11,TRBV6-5,ASSGTGGNTIY
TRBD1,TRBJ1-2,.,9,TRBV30,AWSPTGGHT
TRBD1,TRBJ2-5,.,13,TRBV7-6,ASSWGQGAQETQY
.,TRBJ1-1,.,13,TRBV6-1,ASSGSWGVNTEAF
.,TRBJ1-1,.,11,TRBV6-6,ASREGGGTEAF
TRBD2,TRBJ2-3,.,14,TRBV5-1,ASSSSLAGVGDTQY
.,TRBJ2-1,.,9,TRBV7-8,ASSPSGEQF
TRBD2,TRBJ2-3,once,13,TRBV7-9,ASNHGTSGTDTQY
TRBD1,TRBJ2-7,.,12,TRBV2,ASRGGQVSYEQY
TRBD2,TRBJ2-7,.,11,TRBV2,AMRTSVAYEQY
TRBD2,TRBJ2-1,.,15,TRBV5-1,ASSLGTSGLAYNEQF
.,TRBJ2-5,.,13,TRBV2,ASSPGTSRLQTQY
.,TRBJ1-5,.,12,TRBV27,ASSSTHSNQPQH
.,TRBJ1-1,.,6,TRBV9,ASSPYR
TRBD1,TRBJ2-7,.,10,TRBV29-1,SVGQGRYEQY
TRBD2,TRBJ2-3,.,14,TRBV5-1,ASSLGLAGGQGTQY
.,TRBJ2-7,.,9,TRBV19,ASRTGYEQY
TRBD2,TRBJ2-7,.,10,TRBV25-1,ASRGGYPQQY
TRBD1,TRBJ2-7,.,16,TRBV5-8,ASSLWFGEQGAIYEQY
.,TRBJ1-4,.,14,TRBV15,ATSRDSGIGNEKLF
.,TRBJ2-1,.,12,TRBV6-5,ASSTGTNYNEQF
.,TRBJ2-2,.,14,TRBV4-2,ASSQDWGLGNGELF
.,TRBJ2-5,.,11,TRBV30,AWSRSSQETQY
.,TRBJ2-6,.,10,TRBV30,ACYSGANVLT
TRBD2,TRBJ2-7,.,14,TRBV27,ASSFLSIGTSYEQY
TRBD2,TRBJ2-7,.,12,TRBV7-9,ASSPKRDWYEQY
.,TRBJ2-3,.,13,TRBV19,ASSTWERSTDTQY
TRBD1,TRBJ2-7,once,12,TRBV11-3,ASSMGQGSHEQY
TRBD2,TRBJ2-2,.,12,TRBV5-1,ASRLAGNTGELF
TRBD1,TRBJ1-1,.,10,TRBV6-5,ASSSDRAEAF
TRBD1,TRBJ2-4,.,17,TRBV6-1,ASSEALQLLGQGSNIQY
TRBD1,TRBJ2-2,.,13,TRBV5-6,ASRLTGGHTGELF
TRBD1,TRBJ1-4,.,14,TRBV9,ASSVSTGGNNEKLF
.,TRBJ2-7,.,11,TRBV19,ASSYDSSYEQY
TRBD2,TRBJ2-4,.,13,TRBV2,ASEGLAGAWNIQY
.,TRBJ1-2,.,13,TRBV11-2,ASSLGGAINYGYT
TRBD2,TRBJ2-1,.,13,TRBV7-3,ASRSPGTSVNEQF
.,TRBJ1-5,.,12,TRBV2,ASSGQGQGQPQH
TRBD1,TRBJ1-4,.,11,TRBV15,ATSRDRDEKLF
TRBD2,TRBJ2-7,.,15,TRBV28,ASSLGVGLAGSYEQY
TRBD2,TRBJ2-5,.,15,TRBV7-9,ASSSGLAGVLQETQY
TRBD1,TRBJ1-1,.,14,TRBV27,ASTLKGTGPYTEAF